This record concerns one T cell receptor (beta chain) sequence. Antigen: not known. The sample is drawn from a study of glioma-infiltrating T cells after dendritic cell vaccination. Study-level background: Autologous tumor lysate was loaded overnight onto monocyte-derived dendritic cells grown 6 to 7 days with IL-4 and GM-CSF. Dendritic cell vaccine was injected intradermally three times, biweekly.

The study's findings and limits: Higher pretreatment TIL content predicted longer progression-free time and survival. TCR clonality showed no direct relationship with survival.

Data came from immunoSEQ multiplex PCR; TCRdb stores just in-frame clones and leaves some out. The sample includes over 80,000 clones, over 85% of them seen just once. V was pared by 5 bases and J by 6 bases, with 11 bases between. Germline lookup yields CDR1 SGHVS and CDR2 FQNEAQ. The CDR3 has 13 residues. This material consisted of blood, taken before dendritic cell vaccination. The gene calls are TRBV7-8 and TRBJ2-1; D unclear. The receptor was derived from a human donor with glioblastoma. CDR3 nucleotides: TGTGCCAGCAGCCTAGGTAAAGCCAATGAGCAGTTCTTC. It codes for CASSLGKANEQFF.